Presented here are 24 T cell receptor beta chains from one specimen sequenced in a study of T cells in Graves' hyperthyroidism and ophthalmopathy (dated by TCRdb to about 2019). The receptor library was made with multiplex PCR. TCRdb names Illumina HiSeq 2000 as the instrument used. TCR beta CDR3 regions were amplified from RNA transcripts. The TCR CDR3 was subjected to a first round of RT-PCR using the HTBI primer set and the Qiagen OneStep RT-PCR kit. TCRdb reprocessed the public reads (quality trimming at Q25 with fastp, clone calling with MiXCR) and kept in-frame beta chains. One record per CDR3 amino acid sequence lists the most common genes and DNA. For this sample there are approximately 300,000 distinct CDR3 sequences; approximately 15% appear just once. Jointly, the top ten make up over 45% of the sample. Sequencing was done on a sample of blood. The receptors shown here come from a woman aged 55-70 years with Graves' ophthalmopathy.

This clonotype has ten or more counts. The rearrangement uses TRBV12-3 or TRBV12-4 and TRBJ1-5; D gene unclear. The CDR3 spans 15 residues. V gave up 4 bases and J gave up 2 bases, with 12 bases separating them. CDR3 protein: CASSSRTEGNQPQHF. CDR3 nucleotides: TGTGCCAGCAGTTCCCGGACCGAGGGCAATCAGCCCCAGCATTTT.

This clonotype was counted at least ten times. The V call is TRBV5-1, the J call TRBJ1-5; D is undetermined. Trimming cost V 4 bases and J 0 bases, with 14 bases left between them. This CDR3 contains 16 residues. Per the germline V gene, CDR1 is SGHRS and CDR2 is YFSETQ. The chain's CDR3 is CASSIGDTNSNQPQHF. The DNA for the CDR3 is TGCGCCAGCAGCATCGGAGACACTAATAGCAATCAGCCCCAGCATTTT.

This clonotype was seen a handful of times. The chain links TRBV4-2 to TRBJ1-4; D is perhaps TRBD1 (6 bases). This CDR3 contains 18 residues. V lost 1 base to trimming and J lost 0 bases, with 15 bases between them. From germline, CDR1 is LGHNA and CDR2 YNFKEQ. The CDR3 is CASSQVGTRGATNEKLFF. The CDR3 coding sequence is TGTGCCAGCAGCCAAGTAGGGACAAGAGGTGCAACTAATGAAAAACTGTTTTTT.

V usage is TRBV10-3 and J usage is TRBJ2-1; no reliable D call. V lost 4 bases and J lost 4, with 11 bases in between. The CDR3 length is 14 residues. In germline, CDR1 is ENHRY, CDR2 SYGVKD. CDR3 nucleotide sequence: TGTGCCATCAGTGGGACGGATACATACAATGAGCAGTTCTTC. Translating gives CAISGTDTYNEQFF.

The chain employs TRBV3-1 and TRBJ2-3, with 9 nucleotides matching TRBD1. This CDR3 has 16 amino acids. The trim removed 3 bases at V and 4 bases at J, leaving 8 bases unmatched. CDR1 and CDR2 from the germline V gene are LGHDT and YNNKEL (reference sequence). The CDR3 DNA follows: TGTGCCAGCAGCCACAACAGGGGGCGATTGCCAGATACGCAGTATTTT. Translating gives CASSHNRGRLPDTQYF.

The chain uses TRBV6-1 and TRBJ1-3; D gene unclear. The CDR3 runs to 11 residues. Germline CDR1 and CDR2: MNHNS and SASEGT. V gave up 6 bases and J gave up 12 bases, with 12 bases separating them. CDR3 sequence (DNA): TGTGCCAGCAGCTCAGTCCGGTACATATATTTT. Protein: CASSSVRYIYF.

This clonotype was detected only a few times. This sequence joins TRBV29-1 and TRBJ2-3; TRBD2 matches 11 bases. CDR3 length equals 14 residues. CDR1 and CDR2 from the germline V gene are SQVTM and ANQGSEA. Trimming took 5 bases from V and 0 from J; bases not matched to a gene: 1. The CDR3 DNA reads as TGCAGCGTTCGGACTAGCGGGAGCACAGATACGCAGTATTTT. Protein: CSVRTSGSTDTQYF.

The chain carries TRBV4-2 and TRBJ1-1; 7 bases fit TRBD1. The CDR3 has 13 residues. V lost 1 base, J lost 8 bases, and 4 bases stayed unmatched. Germline loops: CDR1 LGHNA, CDR2 YNFKEQ. CDR3 bases: TGTGCCAGCAGCCAAGGGGGACAGCTAGAAGCTTTCTTT. This encodes CASSQGGQLEAFF.

CDR3: CASSYSSGIGNQPQHF. The CDR3 region has the DNA TGTGCCAGCAGTTACTCGAGTGGGATAGGGAATCAGCCCCAGCATTTT. The chain links TRBV6-2 or TRBV6-3 to TRBJ1-5; D is unresolved. Germline-derived CDR1 and CDR2 are MNHEY and SVGEGT. The CDR3 is 16 residues long. The ends were cut back, 0 bases at V and 4 bases at J, with 13 bases in the middle.

In this sample, this clonotype turned up many times. The chain links TRBV4-3 to TRBJ2-7; 8 nucleotides line up with TRBD1. The ends lost 4 bases at V and 2 bases at J; junction bases unmatched: 10. The germline gives CDR1 LGHNA, CDR2 YSLEER. The CDR3 covers 16 residues. CDR3 loop: CASSPRAQGAPYEQYF. In DNA, the CDR3 is TGCGCCAGCAGCCCACGGGCGCAGGGGGCTCCCTACGAGCAGTACTTC.

The chain's CDR3 is CASSVGGILAKNIQYF. The CDR3 DNA is TGTGCCAGCAGCGTCGGGGGGATACTAGCCAAAAACATTCAGTACTTC. The rearrangement links TRBV9 to TRBJ2-4, with 7 bases fitting TRBD2. CDR3 length equals 16 residues. The germline gives CDR1 SGDLS, CDR2 YYNGEE. With 2 bases clipped from V and 0 bases from J, the junction kept 5 bases outside the gene matches. Looking up the rest from reference TRBV9 and TRBJ2-4 gives the full variable domain: DSGVTQTPKHLITATGQRVTLRCSPRSGDLSVYWYQQSLDQGLQFLIQYYNGEERAKGNILERFSAQQFPDLHSELNLSSLELGDSALYFCASSVGGILAKNIQYFGAGTRLSVL.

The genes are TRBV15 and TRBJ1-6; D is possibly TRBD1 (6 bases). V was shortened by 0 bases and J by 11 bases, with 11 bases between the two germline ends. CDR1 is LNHNV, CDR2 YYDKDF, per germline (reference sequence). This CDR3 is 14 amino acids long. CDR3 loop: CATSRDGTHAPLHF. The CDR3 bases are TGTGCCACCAGCAGAGATGGGACACACGCACCCCTCCACTTT.

This clonotype has just a few counts. This chain joins TRBV7-9 and TRBJ2-7; D is perhaps TRBD2 (6 bases). The CDR3 has 14 amino acids. CDR1 and CDR2 from the germline V gene are SEHNR and FQNEAQ (reference sequence). Trimming took off 1 base at V and 4 bases at J, with 11 bases between the two ends. In nucleotides, the CDR3 is TGTGCCAGCAGCTTAGTTAGCGGAGCTTACGAGCAGTACTTC. Its protein product is CASSLVSGAYEQYF.

The gene calls are TRBV7-2 and TRBJ1-6; 8 bases agree with TRBD1. Unmatched junction bases numbered 5, after V lost 5 bases and J lost 2 bases. The CDR3 is made up of 16 amino acids. Germline CDR1 SGHTA, CDR2 FQGNSA. The CDR3 spells CASSRTGFTYNSPLHF. In nucleotides, the CDR3 is TGTGCCAGCAGCCGGACAGGGTTCACCTATAATTCACCCCTCCACTTT.

The chain couples TRBV5-1 to TRBJ1-1; TRBD1 is a possible D gene (6 bases). This CDR3 region has 13 residues. V lost 5 bases and J lost 1, with 9 bases in between. Germline V lookup: CDR1 SGHRS, CDR2 YFSETQ. The CDR3 here is CASRSQGNTEAFF. Written as DNA, the CDR3 is TGCGCCAGCAGATCACAGGGGAACACTGAAGCTTTCTTT.

This clonotype was recorded many times. V gene TRBV20-1 combines with J gene TRBJ2-7; 10 positions match TRBD1. The CDR3 runs 11 residues. The germline V gene has CDR1 DFQATT and CDR2 SNEGSKA (reference sequence). V trimming: 5 bases; J trimming: 6 bases; junction bases outside the gene matches: 1. The CDR3 bases are TGCAGTGCTCGGGACAGGGGCGAGCAGTACTTC. Protein: CSARDRGEQYF.

Many counts were recorded for this clonotype. The chain uses TRBV6-1 and TRBJ1-1, with 8 bases lining up with TRBD1. Germline CDR1 is MNHNS and CDR2 is SASEGT. The junction had 6 bases not matched to a gene; V was cut back by 6 bases and J by 0 bases. This CDR3 is built from 15 residues. This CDR3 is CASRSRGRMNTEAFF. In DNA, the CDR3 is TGTGCCAGCAGATCCAGGGGGCGGATGAACACTGAAGCTTTCTTT.

This clonotype was counted ten times or more. The chain joins TRBV28 to TRBJ1-2; 11 bases line up with TRBD1. The CDR3 runs 15 residues. Losses at the gene ends were 6 bases for V and 2 bases for J; bases not matched to a gene: 5. Germline assignment: CDR1 MDHEN and CDR2 SYDVKM. DNA for the CDR3: TGTGCCAGCAGGGGACAGGGGGTCCCCAACTATGGCTACACCTTC. This sequence encodes CASRGQGVPNYGYTF.

The CDR3 DNA is TGCAGTGCTTCAGACCTTTGTAGTCAGCCCCAGCATTTT. It codes for CSASDLCSQPQHF. The V and J genes are TRBV20-1 and TRBJ1-5; D is unclear. The germline V gene encodes CDR1 DFQATT and CDR2 SNEGSKA (reference sequence). This CDR3 is built from 13 residues. Trimming pared 5 bases from V and 6 bases from J, leaving 14 bases between.

This clonotype was recorded at least ten times. The chain employs TRBV7-9 and TRBJ2-1, with D possibly matching TRBD1 (5 bases). V shed 5 bases and J shed 9 bases, with 23 bases lying between them. CDR1 and CDR2 from the germline V gene are SEHNR and FQNEAQ (reference sequence). This CDR3 region has 16 residues. CDR3 region: CASSRRVASWAIEQFF. The CDR3 DNA reads as TGTGCCAGCAGCCGCAGGGTGGCCTCTTGGGCAATTGAGCAGTTCTTC.

This clonotype has just a few counts. The chain couples TRBV5-8 to TRBJ2-3, with 10 bases that match TRBD1. In germline, CDR1 is SGHTS, CDR2 YDEGEE. This CDR3 has 16 residues. Unmatched junction bases numbered 10, after V lost 3 bases and J lost 6 bases. DNA of the CDR3: TGTGCCAGCAGCTCCCATGGGACAGGGGAATGGGATACGCAGTATTTT. Residues: CASSSHGTGEWDTQYF.

This clonotype was seen ten or more times. This sequence joins TRBV7-3 and TRBJ2-7, with 10 positions matching TRBD1. In germline, CDR1 is SGHTA, CDR2 FQGTGA. This CDR3 has 14 residues. Trimming took 4 bases from V and 5 from J; bases not matched to a gene: 5. CDR3 sequence: CASSSTGGSDEQYF. In DNA, the CDR3 is TGTGCCAGCAGCTCGACAGGGGGCAGCGACGAGCAGTACTTC.

This clonotype was counted at least ten times. The chain combines TRBV7-2 with TRBJ2-2, with a possible D match to TRBD2 (5 bases). CDR3 length equals 15 residues. The germline CDR1 and CDR2 sequences are SGHTA and FQGNSA. V shed 5 bases and J shed 6 bases, with 16 bases lying between them. The CDR3 protein is CASSPSRGVAGELFF. DNA for the CDR3: TGTGCCAGCAGCCCCTCACGGGGAGTTGCCGGGGAGCTGTTTTTT.

In its sample, this clonotype was seen a few times. The CDR3 region has the DNA TGCGCCAGCAGTGAGCGCCCCGGGACAGAAATCTATGGCTACACCTTC. Its translation: CASSERPGTEIYGYTF. The chain employs TRBV10-1 and TRBJ1-2; 7 bases are shared with TRBD1. Germline trimming cut 2 bases from V and 4 bases from J; bases unmatched to any gene: 10. Germline values: CDR1 WNHNN, CDR2 SYGVQD (reference sequence). CDR3 length: 16 residues.